The 14 T cell receptor beta chains presented below share a single source sample, sequenced in a study of lymphopenia after photon versus proton radiotherapy. Clones were read by immunoSEQ multiplex PCR, and TCRdb kept only the in-frame ones, dropping some. The sample consists of 55,000 to 70,000 clones, approximately 90% of them appearing once. This specimen was peripheral blood, taken from a patient treated with photon-based radiotherapy. Receptors originate from a woman aged 70-85 years with pancreatic cancer.

V usage is TRBV30 and J usage is TRBJ2-3, with D unclear. V dropped 1 base and J dropped 0 bases, with 11 bases sitting between them. The CDR3 is 15 amino acids. From germline, CDR1 is GTSNPN and CDR2 SVGIG (reference sequence). CDR3 loop: CAWSAQWVSTDTQYF. CDR3 DNA: TGTGCCTGGAGTGCCCAGTGGGTAAGCACAGATACGCAGTATTTT.

J is TRBJ1-5 and V is TRBV4-3, with D uncertain. The CDR3 is made up of 16 amino acids. V shed 3 bases and J shed 2 bases, with 14 bases lying between them. The germline gives CDR1 LGHNA, CDR2 YSLEER. The CDR3 region is CASSQGGYGGNQPQHF. The DNA of the CDR3 is TGCGCCAGCAGCCAGGGAGGTTACGGTGGCAATCAGCCCCAGCATTTT.

The rearrangement joins TRBV29-1 to TRBJ2-3; the D is unclear. Trimming left V 8 bases short and J 5 bases short, with 17 bases between. The CDR3 is made up of 13 amino acids. From germline, CDR1 is SQVTM and CDR2 ANQGSEA. The CDR3 sequence: CSTRWQGRDTQYF. The CDR3 DNA reads TGCAGCACGCGTTGGCAAGGCCGAGATACGCAGTATTTT.

With respect to this clone: Other DNA sequences in the same sample also yield this CDR3. This rearrangement joins TRBV20-1 to TRBJ2-7; D gene ambiguous. CDR1 is DFQATT, CDR2 SNEGSKA, per germline (reference sequence). The CDR3 runs to 11 residues. V was pared by 1 base and J by 3 bases, with 4 bases between. In DNA, the CDR3 is TGCAGTGCTAGAGGGGGCTACGAGCAGTACTTC. Translating it yields CSARGGYEQYF.

The chain uses TRBV10-3 and TRBJ2-3; 8 nucleotides line up with TRBD2. Germline-derived CDR1 and CDR2 are ENHRY and SYGVKD. V lost 7 bases and J lost 1; bases outside the gene matches: 10. The CDR3 loop spans 16 amino acids. The CDR3 is CAIKTSASGRTDTQYF. In nucleotides, the CDR3 is TGTGCCATCAAGACATCGGCTAGCGGGCGCACAGATACGCAGTATTTT.

The chain uses TRBV4-3 and TRBJ2-6; the D is unclear. Trimming removed 1 base at V and 4 bases at J, with 5 bases between. This CDR3 spans 14 amino acids. Looked up from germline, CDR1 is LGHNA and CDR2 is YSLEER. Here the CDR3 DNA reads TGCGCCAGCAGCCAAGGGACCGGGGCCAACGTCCTGACTTTC. Translating gives CASSQGTGANVLTF.

V usage is TRBV7-6 and J usage is TRBJ2-1; 12 bases fit TRBD2. The CDR3 consists of 16 residues. Trimming cost V 5 bases and J 12 bases; bases outside gene matches: 14. The germline CDR1 and CDR2 sequences are SGHVS and FNYEAQ. The CDR3 spells CASSPTTTSGSLRQFF. CDR3 in DNA: TGTGCCAGCAGCCCCACTACGACTAGCGGGAGTTTAAGGCAGTTCTTC.

V gene TRBV12-5 combines with J gene TRBJ2-7, with 7 positions matching TRBD1. J lost 2 bases, V lost 5 bases, and 6 bases had no gene match. Germline CDR1 is LGHNT and CDR2 is FRNRAP. The CDR3 has 14 residues. CDR3 residues: CASGLGTATYEQYF. CDR3 nucleotide sequence: TGTGCTAGTGGTCTCGGGACAGCTACCTACGAGCAGTACTTC. The full variable domain, rest sourced from reference TRBV12-5 and TRBJ2-7, is DARVTQTPRHKVTEMGQEVTMRCQPILGHNTVFWYRQTMMQGLELLAYFRNRAPLDDSGMPKDRFSAEMPDATLATLKIQPSEPRDSAVYFCASGLGTATYEQYFGPGTRLTVT.

This clone appeared a single time. V gene TRBV5-6 combines with J gene TRBJ2-5; 7 bases agree with TRBD1. TRBJ2-7 explains the end of the DNA better; the J call may be wrong. Germline loops: CDR1 SGHDT, CDR2 YYEEEE. This CDR3 region has 14 residues. DNA for the CDR3: TGTGCCAGCAGCTTGGGGACAGGTTACTACGAGCAGTACTTC. Protein product: CASSLGTGYYEQYF.

This chain uses TRBV28 with TRBJ1-5; the match to TRBD1 covers 10 bases. The CDR3 loop spans 19 amino acids. The germline V gene has CDR1 MDHEN and CDR2 SYDVKM. Trimming cost V 8 bases and J 3 bases; bases outside gene matches: 19. This CDR3 reads CASVDRGLKGRRTNQPQHF. The DNA for the CDR3 is TGTGCCAGCGTAGACAGGGGGCTGAAGGGTCGTAGGACCAATCAGCCCCAGCATTTT.

The gene calls are TRBV6-1 and TRBJ2-2, with 10 bases that match TRBD2. Trimming cost V 4 bases and J 0 bases; bases outside gene matches: 2. The CDR3 has 16 amino acids. CDR1 and CDR2 (germline): MNHNS, SASEGT. DNA of the CDR3: TGTGCCAGCAGTGGGACTAGCGGCGCGAACACCGGGGAGCTGTTTTTT. Translation: CASSGTSGANTGELFF.

The genes are TRBV6-1 and TRBJ2-7; perhaps TRBD1 as D (6 bases). V lost 10 bases, J lost 3 bases, and 16 bases lay in between. Germline CDR1 MNHNS, CDR2 SASEGT. The CDR3 sequence is 13 residues long. The CDR3 bases are TGTGCCACAATACAGGGTCTCGGCTACGAGCAGTACTTC. Translating gives CATIQGLGYEQYF.

For this clone: The junction departs from the called germline gene at one end, perhaps through a read error. V is TRBV6-6 and J is TRBJ2-7; 9 nucleotides agree with TRBD2. Per germline, CDR1 MNHNY and CDR2 SVGAGI (reference sequence). This CDR3 is built from 15 residues. The CDR3 DNA reads TGTGCCAGCAGTATCTCCGGGACTAGCTCCTCCGAGCAGTACTTC. Translating it yields CASSISGTSSSEQYF.

V usage is TRBV19 and J usage is TRBJ2-2; D is uncertain. The germline V gene encodes CDR1 LNHDA and CDR2 SQIVND (reference sequence). V was pared by 6 bases and J by 2 bases, with 10 bases between. The CDR3 spans 14 residues. The CDR3 nucleotides read TGTGCCAGTAGGATAAATTTCAACACCGGGGAGCTGTTTTTT. Protein: CASRINFNTGELFF.